Shown below are 24 T cell receptor beta chains from a single sample sequenced in a study of T cells in Graves' hyperthyroidism and ophthalmopathy. Authors of the study amplified TCR beta CDR3 regions from RNA transcripts. The HTBI primer set drove a first-round RT-PCR of the TCR CDR3. TCRdb itself ran the multiplex PCR reads through MiXCR, one entry per CDR3 protein. The sample lists roughly 740,000 distinct CDR3 sequences; about a sixth were seen once. Sequenced: blood. These receptor sequences come from a man younger than 30 with Graves' hyperthyroidism.

This clonotype came up many times. V is TRBV12-3 or TRBV12-4 and J is TRBJ1-5; 7 bases align to TRBD1. Trimming cost V 10 bases and J 6 bases; bases outside gene matches: 9. The CDR3 has 13 amino acids. The CDR3 nucleotides read TGTGCCACCCGACAGGGTAGTTCTCAGCCCCAGCATTTT. It translates to CATRQGSSQPQHF.

The rearrangement links TRBV5-6 to TRBJ2-7; D uncertain. This CDR3 has 13 residues. Trimming took off 1 base at V and 5 bases at J, with 10 bases between the two ends. Germline V gene data show CDR1 as SGHDT and CDR2 as YYEEEE. The CDR3 loop reads CASSLIPSDEQYF. CDR3 DNA: TGTGCCAGCAGCTTGATCCCATCCGACGAGCAGTACTTC.

This clonotype was picked up many times. The chain employs TRBV18 and TRBJ2-2, with 7 bases matching TRBD1. Germline V gene lookup returns CDR1 KGHSH and CDR2 LQKENI. CDR3 length equals 15 residues. The trim removed 8 bases at V and 2 bases at J, leaving 8 bases unmatched. The CDR3 loop is CASSPGQTNTGELFF. The CDR3 DNA reads as TGTGCCAGCAGCCCGGGACAGACAAACACCGGGGAGCTGTTTTTT.

This clonotype was detected many times. V is TRBV2 and J is TRBJ1-5; D gene uncertain. The germline V gene encodes CDR1 SNHLY and CDR2 FYNNEI. The CDR3 is 13 residues long. Trimming removed 4 bases at V and 1 base at J, with 5 bases between. In DNA form, the CDR3 reads TGTGCCAGCAGTGTACACAGCAATCAGCCCCAGCATTTT. Amino acid sequence: CASSVHSNQPQHF.

This clonotype showed up many times. This rearrangement joins TRBV20-1 to TRBJ2-7; maybe TRBD2 (5 bases). Trimming cost V 3 bases and J 0 bases, with 21 bases left between them. The CDR3 is 17 amino acids. CDR1 is DFQATT and CDR2 is SNEGSKA in the germline V gene (reference sequence). The CDR3 DNA is TGCAGTGCTAGGGACGGGGTTGGGAATCCAAGCTCCTACGAGCAGTACTTC. Translation: CSARDGVGNPSSYEQYF.

This clonotype was counted only a few times. This rearrangement joins TRBV6-5 to TRBJ2-1; D not certain. This CDR3 region has 15 residues. Germline CDR1 MNHEY, CDR2 SVGAGI. The V gene lost 0 bases and the J gene lost 4 bases, with 10 bases spanning the gap. The CDR3 loop reads CASSYSLMLYNEQFF. The CDR3 nucleotides are TGTGCCAGCAGTTACTCACTCATGTTGTACAATGAGCAGTTCTTC.

This clonotype was counted ten times or more. DNA for the CDR3: TGCAGTGCCACAGGGGCTGGAAACACCATATATTTT. Amino acid sequence: CSATGAGNTIYF. V usage is TRBV20-1 and J usage is TRBJ1-3, with 7 bases aligning to TRBD1. The V gene end was trimmed by 6 bases and the J gene end by 2 bases; junction bases not matched to a gene: 1. The germline V gene encodes CDR1 DFQATT and CDR2 SNEGSKA (reference sequence). The length of the CDR3 is 12 residues.

This clonotype has just a few counts. The chain is built from TRBV15 and TRBJ2-3; TRBD1 matches at 9 bases. Trimming cost V 5 bases and J 2 bases; bases outside gene matches: 5. The CDR3 consists of 15 residues. From germline, CDR1 is LNHNV and CDR2 YYDKDF (reference sequence). Here the CDR3 reads CATSLWTGVTDTQYF. CDR3 DNA: TGTGCCACCAGCTTATGGACAGGGGTCACAGATACGCAGTATTTT.

At least ten counts were recorded for this clonotype. In nucleotides, the CDR3 is TGCAGTGCCAGCGGGCAGGGTCTGTACGAGCAGTACTTC. Translated, it gives CSASGQGLYEQYF. The V call is TRBV20-1, the J call TRBJ2-7; D might be TRBD2 (6 bases). The CDR3 totals 13 residues. CDR1 and CDR2 from the germline V gene are DFQATT and SNEGSKA (reference sequence). V lost 6 bases and J 4 bases, leaving 16 bases between the germline ends.

This clonotype came up a few times. The chain carries TRBV9 and TRBJ2-1; TRBD2 matches at 9 bases. The CDR3 sequence is 15 residues long. Germline values: CDR1 SGDLS, CDR2 YYNGEE. V was pared by 0 bases and J by 8 bases, with 6 bases of the junction left unmatched. CDR3 in DNA: TGTGCCAGCAGCGTAGGCGGGAGGGCGGTCGATGAGCAGTTCTTC. As protein: CASSVGGRAVDEQFF. The full variable domain, its missing parts supplied by reference TRBV9 and TRBJ2-1, is DSGVTQTPKHLITATGQRVTLRCSPRSGDLSVYWYQQSLDQGLQFLIQYYNGEERAKGNILERFSAQQFPDLHSELNLSSLELGDSALYFCASSVGGRAVDEQFFGPGTRLTVL.

This clonotype was detected ten times or more. The J gene is TRBJ2-7, the V gene TRBV15; TRBD1 or TRBD2 may be the D gene (5 bases each). CDR1 and CDR2 (germline): LNHNV, YYDKDF (reference sequence). This CDR3 has 15 residues. V lost 0 bases and J lost 5, with 14 bases in between. The CDR3 is CATSREASGPDEQYF. CDR3 DNA: TGTGCCACCAGCAGAGAGGCATCGGGGCCTGACGAGCAGTACTTC.

There are a few counts of this clonotype. The rearrangement uses TRBV5-8 and TRBJ2-5, with 7 bases lining up with TRBD1. The ends lost 0 bases at V and 14 bases at J; junction bases unmatched: 16. The CDR3 sequence is 15 residues long. Per germline, CDR1 SGHTS and CDR2 YDEGEE. The CDR3 region is CASSLADRAVPKFYF. The CDR3 DNA is TGTGCCAGCAGCTTGGCCGACAGGGCGGTCCCTAAATTCTACTTC.

The rearrangement joins TRBV4-1 to TRBJ2-1, with 12 bases fitting TRBD2. The germline CDR1 and CDR2 sequences are MGHRA and YSYEKL. CDR3 size: 17 residues. The junction had 12 bases not matched to a gene; V was cut back by 4 bases and J by 8 bases. The CDR3 loop is CASSRGLAGGPVHEQFF. The CDR3, as DNA: TGCGCCAGCAGCCGGGGGCTAGCGGGAGGGCCGGTCCATGAGCAGTTCTTC.

This clonotype occurred many times. J is TRBJ2-5 and V is TRBV2; D is uncertain. V gave up 7 bases and J gave up 0 bases, with 6 bases separating them. Germline V CDR1 and CDR2: SNHLY, FYNNEI. CDR3 length equals 12 residues. The CDR3 nucleotides read TGTGCCAGCAATCTTCACCAAGAGACCCAGTACTTC. Translated: CASNLHQETQYF.

This clonotype occurred many times. The rearrangement links TRBV7-2 to TRBJ2-7, with TRBD1 matching over 7 bases. V lost 5 bases, J lost 2 bases, and 6 bases stayed unmatched. Germline CDR1 and CDR2: SGHTA and FQGNSA. This CDR3 comprises 14 residues. The CDR3 here is CASSTDRSTYEQYF. The CDR3 nucleotides are TGTGCCAGCAGCACGGACAGGTCAACCTACGAGCAGTACTTC.

The chain links TRBV6-1 to TRBJ1-1; 7 positions agree with TRBD1. The CDR3 covers 13 residues. The germline gives CDR1 MNHNS, CDR2 SASEGT. J was trimmed by 3 bases and V by 7 bases; bases with no gene match: 5. The DNA of the CDR3 is TGTGCCAGCACTCTCAGGGGGTACACTGAAGCTTTCTTT. It translates to CASTLRGYTEAFF.

The chain recombines TRBV4-1 with TRBJ2-7; the D gene could be TRBD1 or TRBD2 (5 bases each). Trimming cost V 0 bases and J 5 bases, with 17 bases left between them. The CDR3 loop spans 16 amino acids. CDR1 and CDR2 (germline): MGHRA, YSYEKL. The CDR3: CASSQEWPGRGDEQYF. The CDR3 DNA reads TGCGCCAGCAGCCAAGAGTGGCCGGGACGTGGGGACGAGCAGTACTTC.

The chain carries TRBV3-2 and TRBJ1-5; the D call in the table, TRBD1, was not verified against the DNA. TRBV3-2 is a recognized pseudogene. The CDR3 is 13 residues long. CDR3 residues: CASSQDRGGPQHF. CDR3 sequence (DNA): TGTGCCAGCAGCCAAGACAGGGGGGGGCCCCAGCATTTT.

The CDR3 reads CASSSTWMPLDTQYF. The CDR3 DNA reads as TGTGCCAGCAGCTCGACCTGGATGCCCCTAGATACGCAGTATTTT. This sequence joins TRBV7-8 and TRBJ2-3, with unresolved D. The CDR3 runs to 15 residues. The germline V gene encodes CDR1 SGHVS and CDR2 FQNEAQ. The germline V and J ends were trimmed by 4 bases and 5 bases, with 16 bases remaining between them.

In this sample, this clonotype turned up a few times. The V and J genes are TRBV7-9 and TRBJ2-2; 7 bases map to TRBD2. Per the germline V gene, CDR1 is SEHNR and CDR2 is FQNEAQ (reference sequence). The ends lost 4 bases at V and 7 bases at J; junction bases unmatched: 6. The CDR3 length is 14 residues. CDR3 nucleotide sequence: TGTGCCAGCAGCTGGGGGAGGGACCGCGGGGAGCTGTTTTTT. This encodes CASSWGRDRGELFF.

At least ten counts were recorded for this clonotype. This chain uses TRBV6-2 or TRBV6-3 with TRBJ2-7; 7 bases agree with TRBD1. With V trimmed by 5 bases and J by 2 bases, 9 bases remained unmatched. Germline V CDR1 and CDR2: MNHEY, SVGEGT. CDR3 length equals 15 residues. The CDR3 spells CASSPFRDSAYEQYF. The DNA of the CDR3 is TGTGCCAGCAGTCCGTTTAGGGACAGTGCCTACGAGCAGTACTTC.

This clonotype showed up many times. The chain has TRBV28 and TRBJ1-1, with a tentative D call TRBD1 (5 bases). Per germline, CDR1 MDHEN and CDR2 SYDVKM. The CDR3 has 16 amino acids. V was trimmed by 6 bases and J by 9 bases, leaving 26 bases between them. CDR3 coding DNA: TGTGCCAGCAGCTCGGACAACCACCCAGCGAGGGGAAAAGCTTTCTTT. Protein product: CASSSDNHPARGKAFF.

This clonotype was counted ten times or more. This chain joins TRBV9 and TRBJ1-1; D not certain. The V end lost 5 bases, the J end lost 0 bases, and 8 bases lay between the germline ends. The CDR3 covers 13 residues. CDR1 is SGDLS and CDR2 is YYNGEE in the germline V gene. CDR3 amino acids: CASSATVNTEAFF. The CDR3 nucleotides read TGTGCCAGCAGTGCGACCGTGAACACTGAAGCTTTCTTT.

This clonotype showed up many times. The chain employs TRBV27 and TRBJ2-3, with 10 bases identical to TRBD2. V lost 11 bases and J lost 0; bases outside the gene matches: 5. CDR3 size: 14 residues. Germline loops: CDR1 MNHEY, CDR2 SMNVEV (reference sequence). The CDR3 DNA reads as TGTGCCTCAGCGGGAGGGACTAGCACAGATACGCAGTATTTT. This translates into CASAGGTSTDTQYF.